Sequencing of this T cell receptor (beta chain) was carried out in a study of blood T cells in healthy people across ages (dated by TCRdb to between 2014 and 2017). At the level of the whole study: Template switching captured roughly one uniquely barcoded TCR beta cDNA molecule per two T cells in model experiments. Four age groups were formed from the donors: young (average approximately 16 years), middle-aged (approximately 40), aged (under 70) and long-lived (around 82). The study measured age-related changes in TCR beta repertoire diversity using deep sequencing normalized with unique cDNA molecular identifiers. The study analyzed two additional independent replicas of 1 million unique cDNA reads from the same blood draw for two donors, one aged 18 to 29 and one aged 80 or older. General findings and caveats noted by the study authors: The percentage of naive T cells measured by flow cytometry correlated strongly with observed TCR beta diversity. Conclusive comparison of naive and antigen-experienced compartments was prevented by the profiling of bulk unsorted PBMCs. Estimates of total diversity based on one million sequenced T cells were regarded as lower bounds and as underestimates. Observed TCR beta diversity per million T cells fell roughly linearly with age, and a significant reduction was already apparent by age around 44. The CMV infection status of donors was not known, potentially confounding age-related changes in expanded clonotypes. Compared with the aged group, more naive CD4+ T cells, fewer expanded clones and increased TCR diversity were shown by the long-lived group, suggesting age selection.

The 39 donors, aged 6 to 90 years, were systemically healthy Caucasian individuals from Russia. Approximately 9 milliliters of peripheral blood were collected from each donor into EDTA-treated Vacutainer tubes. Ficoll-Paque density-gradient centrifugation was used to isolate PBMCs, with at least 7 million per sample. Total RNA, at least 6 micrograms per sample, was extracted from PBMCs with Trizol reagent. Naive CD45RAhigh/CD27high T cell percentages were measured by flow cytometry on a PBMC aliquot from every donor. Library construction relied on 5' RACE. Instrument on record: Illumina HiSeq 2500. A second PCR of about 6 to 11 cycles was performed with a sample-barcoded 5' primer and a J-beta primer mix. A template-switch 5' adaptor carrying 12 random nucleotides introduced a unique molecular identifier onto each TCR beta cDNA molecule. At least 2.5 million CDR3-containing paired-end reads were obtained from each sample. First-strand cDNA was synthesized from all RNA with the Mint cDNA synthesis kit, primed by a TRBC-specific oligonucleotide. After uracil-DNA glycosylase treatment, a first 18-cycle PCR used universal primers M1SS and BC2_uni_R on all cDNA. In the paper's pipeline: For normalization, 1 million high-quality reads, each with a distinct molecular identifier, were randomly selected from each sample. Reads sharing molecular identifiers were discarded rather than binned into consensus sequences. MiTCR, with a Q25 quality threshold and the strictest error-elimination algorithm, was used for CDR3 identification, clonotype clustering and error correction. A nonparametric unseen species model with Euler transformation was used to estimate lower-bound total TCR beta diversity. The public reads were reprocessed in TCRdb via fastp at Q25 and MiXCR, keeping in-frame beta chains. Each entry is one CDR3 protein sequence, shown with its most common DNA and genes. None of the V and J calls come from the authors' own analysis; TCRdb made them. Present in this sample are under 1,100,000 distinct CDR3 sequences, about 23% of which were seen just once. Approximately 0.7% of the sample is taken by the ten largest.

Taken from the germline V gene (reference sequence), the CDR1 and CDR2 loops are LNHDA and SQIVND. Including the terminal cysteine and phenylalanine, the CDR3 comprises 13 residues. Only CDR3 DNA is held: 39 bases, read in frame from base 1. V ends up 7 bases short and J 3 bases short, with an unmatched junction base count of 4. As for this clonotype: The antigen this receptor binds is unknown. No base qualities exist here, and no much larger clone lies one base off it.

Another study also made use of these data, one on T cells of mothers and their children. Per that second paper: The donors were nine systemically healthy Caucasian individuals, made up of three mothers and their six children. cDNA synthesis used all of the extracted RNA, with roughly 1.5 ug of RNA in each 15 ul reaction. Sample barcodes and 2-4 random nucleotides were added via the M1S primer in the second PCR. More than 9 million TCR beta CDR3 reads were obtained from each mother, and roughly 3.1 million reads were obtained from each child. TCR recombination output is similarly shaped by thymic selection in related and unrelated pairs, with a minor effect exerted by inherited differences. Normalized repertoire overlap in related mother-child pairs was always slightly higher than in unrelated mother-child pairs, but the difference was never significant. With a sensitivity of about 100 clones per million clonotypes, no persistent microchimeric T cell clones were detected. The study used deep NGS to compare TCR beta repertoires of mothers and children, seeking features distinguishing related mother-child pairs from unrelated individuals. Mothers averaged around 40 +/- 4 years of age and children averaged approximately 11 +/- 4 years. After adapter ligation was performed with NEBNext reagents, the libraries were sequenced on an Illumina HiSeq 2000 with 100+100 nt paired-end reads. To prevent cross-contamination, the mother and child libraries were prepared one month apart and sequenced in separate runs. For each donor, between about 450,000 and 2,300,000 distinct TCR beta clonotypes were identified. Naive TCR beta clonotypes were estimated from low-frequency clonotypes matched to each donor's FACS-determined naive share, without sorting.

The specimen was blood. The chain uses TRBV19 and TRBJ1-1, with TRBD1 matching 8 junction bases. This receptor was identified in a girl aged 2 to 10 in good health. CDR3 reads: CASTPTGDTEAFF. The nucleotides read TGTGCCAGTACCCCGACAGGGGACACTGAAGCTTTCTTT.